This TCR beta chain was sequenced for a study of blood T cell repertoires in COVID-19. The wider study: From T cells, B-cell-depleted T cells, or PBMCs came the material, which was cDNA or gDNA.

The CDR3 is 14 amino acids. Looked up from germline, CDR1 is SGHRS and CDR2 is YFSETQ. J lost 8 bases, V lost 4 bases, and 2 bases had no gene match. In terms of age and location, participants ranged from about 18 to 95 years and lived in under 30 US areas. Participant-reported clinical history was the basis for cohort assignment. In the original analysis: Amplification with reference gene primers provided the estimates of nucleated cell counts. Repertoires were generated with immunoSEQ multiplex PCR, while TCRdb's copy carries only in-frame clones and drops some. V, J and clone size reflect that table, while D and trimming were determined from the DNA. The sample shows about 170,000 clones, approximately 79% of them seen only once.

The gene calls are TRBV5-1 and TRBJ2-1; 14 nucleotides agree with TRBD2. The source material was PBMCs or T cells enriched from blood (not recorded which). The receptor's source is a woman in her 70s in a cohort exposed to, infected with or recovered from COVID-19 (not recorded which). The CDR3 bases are TGCGCCAGCAGCCAGGGACTAGCGGGAGATGAGCAGTTCTTC. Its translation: CASSQGLAGDEQFF.